The clone carrying this T cell receptor (beta chain) has a single count. Its antigen is undetermined. Only in-frame clones appear in the TCRdb table, and some are missing; sequencing was by immunoSEQ multiplex PCR. The sample gives around 6,000 clones, under 95% of which show up once; 40% to 60% is in the top ten. This CDR3 has 14 amino acids. J lost 1 base, V lost 8 bases, and 5 bases had no gene match. Germline V lookup: CDR1 SEHNR, CDR2 FQNEAQ (reference sequence). This specimen comes from a study of regulatory and conventional T cells in RAG deficiency. General observations from the study: Patient subsets had shorter CDR3s; Omenn Treg-Tconv overlap exceeded 80%.

The rearrangement uses TRBV7-9 and TRBJ1-5; 7 bases fit TRBD1. The receptor comes from a human donor with RAG deficiency presenting as severe combined immunodeficiency. Material for sequencing was CD8+ T cells sorted from blood. DNA of the CDR3: TGTGCCAGCGGAACACAGGGGAGCAATCAGCCCCAGCATTTT. As protein: CASGTQGSNQPQHF.